These 3 T cell receptor beta chains originate from one sample sequenced in a study of blood T cells in healthy people across ages. Next came a second PCR, run for about 7 to 12 cycles, which used a sample-barcoded 5' primer along with a J-beta primer mix. TCRdb recomputed calls from the 5' RACE reads with MiXCR, one row per CDR3 protein. The table records 1.5 million to 2 million distinct CDR3 sequences, 40% to 55% of them present only once. The specimen sequenced was blood. All receptors derive from a woman aged 40 to 50 in good health.

This clonotype was seen many times. The chain carries TRBV11-1 and TRBJ2-1, with a weak D call TRBD2 (6 bases). Looked up from germline, CDR1 is SGHAT and CDR2 is FQDESV (reference sequence). The V end was cut by 8 bases, the J end by 1 base, with 12 bases between. The CDR3 is made up of 14 amino acids. The CDR3 coding sequence is TGTGCCAGCGGCGGGGTCCCTTCCTACAATGAGCAGTTCTTC. Translated: CASGGVPSYNEQFF. The variable domain in full, with the rest retrieved from reference TRBV11-1 and TRBJ2-1, is EAEVAQSPRYKITEKSQAVAFWCDPISGHATLYWYRQILGQGPELLVQFQDESVVDDSQLPKDRFSAERLKGVDSTLKIQPAELGDSAMYLCASGGVPSYNEQFFGPGTRLTVL.

The chain combines TRBV5-1 with TRBJ2-5; either TRBD1 or TRBD2 may fit D (5 bases each). The CDR3 consists of 15 residues. Germline V lookup: CDR1 SGHRS, CDR2 YFSETQ. Trimming stripped 3 bases from V and 5 bases from J, with 17 bases between. CDR3 protein: CASSSVGEAAETQYF. The CDR3 coding sequence is TGCGCCAGCAGCTCGGTGGGGGAAGCCGCGGAGACCCAGTACTTC.

This clonotype was counted between two and nine times. The J gene is TRBJ2-3, the V gene TRBV7-9, with D maybe TRBD2 (5 bases). V was trimmed by 5 bases and J by 4 bases, leaving 19 bases between them. The CDR3 totals 16 residues. Looked up from germline, CDR1 is SEHNR and CDR2 is FQNEAQ (reference sequence). CDR3 amino acids: CASSLSGGGRADTQYF. CDR3 nucleotide sequence: TGTGCCAGCAGCCTCTCCGGTGGAGGTCGGGCAGATACGCAGTATTTT.